This TCR beta chain was observed in a study of blood T cell repertoires in COVID-19 (dated by TCRdb to between 2020 and 2021). As for the study more broadly: Samples covering the acute and convalescent phases of COVID-19 were provided by collaborators in the United States, Italy and Spain. The material from the prospective study consisted of cDNA or gDNA derived from T cells, B-cell-depleted T cells, or PBMCs. Deeply sampled blood TCRbeta repertoires from subjects exposed to, actively infected with, or recovered from COVID-19 were included in the dataset. The repertoires were released in a freely available public database intended as a resource for research on the immune response to SARS-CoV-2. The samples were drawn from two sources: the first 160 participants of the ongoing ImmuneRACE study, and 950 to 1,500 subjects contributed by 6 global collaborators. The sample metadata nearly always contained a de-identified subject ID, COVID-19 status, age in years and sex. Where available, HLA class I and class II types were obtained from metadata supplied by the sample provider rather than from assay-based typing.

At one collaborating source in Seattle, patients were enrolled during active infection and were followed longitudinally through the course of disease. Collaborating institutions collected whole blood in K2EDTA tubes following their own protocols. For TCRbeta analysis, collaborators shipped samples as frozen whole blood, isolated PBMCs, or DNA extracted from either of those sample types. V loses 2 bases of germline sequence and J loses 0 bases, and the interval between the two ends is 8 bases. The germline V gene sets CDR1 to KGHSH and CDR2 to LQKENI. CDR3 length: 14 amino acids, cysteine to phenylalanine. The CDR3 DNA has 42 bases and is translated from base 1. TCRbeta CDR3 regions were amplified from genomic DNA using the immunoSEQ Assay, a bias-controlled multiplex PCR. Regarding the original processing steps: The number of nucleated cells in each sample was estimated from the amplification of reference gene primers within the assay. Sequence reads were collapsed and filtered to measure the absolute abundance of every unique TCRbeta CDR3 rearrangement. Productive Simpson clonality was computed per sample as the square root of Simpson's diversity index over productive rearrangements. TCRdb holds this immuneACCESS table with in-frame rearrangements only. Some clones are missing; in checked studies, unresolved V genes explain under half, and the rest has no known cause. V, J and clone size derive from that table, while D and trimming were established from the DNA sequence. The sample yields about 87,000 clones; less than 95% were counted once. The top ten hold 6.5% to 8% of the sample.

Results and caveats for the whole study, not just this receptor: How much clinical and demographic metadata was included differed by source and by participant, and the metadata was provided uncurated.

In its sample, this clone was seen once. The antigen it binds to is not known. No per-base quality is available; no much larger clone lies one base away. The rearrangement joined TRBV18 to TRBJ2-7; the D gene lacks a confident call. The TCR comes from a man between 18 and 29 years old with COVID-19, enrolled during active disease. What was sequenced was peripheral blood. In nucleotides, the sequence is TGTGCCAGCTCACCATTGTCATTCTCCTACGAGCAGTACTTC. Its amino acids are CASSPLSFSYEQYF.